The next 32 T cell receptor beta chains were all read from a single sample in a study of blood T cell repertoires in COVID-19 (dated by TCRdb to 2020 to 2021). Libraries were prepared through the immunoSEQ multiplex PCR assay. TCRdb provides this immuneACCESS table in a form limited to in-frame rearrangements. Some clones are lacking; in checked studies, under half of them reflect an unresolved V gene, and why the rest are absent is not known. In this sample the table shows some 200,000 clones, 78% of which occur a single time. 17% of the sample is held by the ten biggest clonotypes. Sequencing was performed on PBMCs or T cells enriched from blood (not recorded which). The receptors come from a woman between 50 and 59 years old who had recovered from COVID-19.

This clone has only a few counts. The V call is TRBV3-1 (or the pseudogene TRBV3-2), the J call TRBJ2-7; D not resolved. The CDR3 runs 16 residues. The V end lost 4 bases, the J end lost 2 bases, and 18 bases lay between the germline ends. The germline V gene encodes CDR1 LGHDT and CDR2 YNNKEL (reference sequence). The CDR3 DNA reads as TGTGCCAGCAGCCTCGGAATTCCGGAGTATGCCTACGAGCAGTACTTC. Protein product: CASSLGIPEYAYEQYF.

CDR3 protein: CASSPKTATTLTGELFF. The DNA for the CDR3 is TGTGCCAGCAGCCCAAAGACAGCGACGACCCTAACCGGGGAGCTGTTTTTT. The rearrangement joins TRBV7-2 to TRBJ2-2, with a weak D call TRBD1 (5 bases). Germline CDR1 is SGHTA and CDR2 is FQGNSA. V lost 5 bases, J lost 5 bases, and 21 bases lay in between. The CDR3 runs to 17 residues.

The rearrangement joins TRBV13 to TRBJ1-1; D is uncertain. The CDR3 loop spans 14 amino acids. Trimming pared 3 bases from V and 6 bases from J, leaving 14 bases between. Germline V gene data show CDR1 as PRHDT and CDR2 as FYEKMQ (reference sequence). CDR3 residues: CASSFGQVAAEAFF. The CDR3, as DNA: TGTGCCAGCAGCTTCGGTCAGGTAGCGGCTGAAGCTTTCTTT.

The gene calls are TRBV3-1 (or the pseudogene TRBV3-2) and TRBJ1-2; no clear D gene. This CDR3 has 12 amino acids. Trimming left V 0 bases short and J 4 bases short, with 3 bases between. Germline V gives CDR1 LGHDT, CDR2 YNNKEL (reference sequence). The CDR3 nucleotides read TGTGCCAGCAGCCAAGATCGCTATGGCTACACCTTC. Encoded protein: CASSQDRYGYTF.

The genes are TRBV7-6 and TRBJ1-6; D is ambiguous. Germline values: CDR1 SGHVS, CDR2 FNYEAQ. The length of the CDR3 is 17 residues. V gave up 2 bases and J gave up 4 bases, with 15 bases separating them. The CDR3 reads CASSLMRAQTYNSPLHF. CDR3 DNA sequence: TGTGCCAGCAGCTTAATGAGGGCGCAAACTTATAATTCACCCCTCCACTTT. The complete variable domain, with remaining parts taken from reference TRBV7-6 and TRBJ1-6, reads GAGVSQSPRYKVTKRGQDVALRCDPISGHVSLYWYRQALGQGPEFLTYFNYEAQQDKSGLPNDRFSAERPEGSISTLTIQRTEQRDSAMYRCASSLMRAQTYNSPLHFGNGTRLTVT.

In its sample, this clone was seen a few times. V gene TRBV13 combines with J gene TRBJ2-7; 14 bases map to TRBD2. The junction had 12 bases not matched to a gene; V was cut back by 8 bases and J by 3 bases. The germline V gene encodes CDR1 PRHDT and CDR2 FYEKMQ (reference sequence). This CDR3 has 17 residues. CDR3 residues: CASRKTSGRVYHYEQYF. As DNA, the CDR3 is TGTGCCAGCCGGAAGACTAGCGGGAGGGTATACCACTACGAGCAGTACTTC.

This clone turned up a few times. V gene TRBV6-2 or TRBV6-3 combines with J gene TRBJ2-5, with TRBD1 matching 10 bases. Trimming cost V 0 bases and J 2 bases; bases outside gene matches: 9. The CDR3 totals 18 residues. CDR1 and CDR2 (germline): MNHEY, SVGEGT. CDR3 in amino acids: CASSYSTSGQGWQETQYF. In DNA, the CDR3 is TGTGCCAGCAGTTACTCGACTTCGGGACAGGGGTGGCAAGAGACCCAGTACTTC.

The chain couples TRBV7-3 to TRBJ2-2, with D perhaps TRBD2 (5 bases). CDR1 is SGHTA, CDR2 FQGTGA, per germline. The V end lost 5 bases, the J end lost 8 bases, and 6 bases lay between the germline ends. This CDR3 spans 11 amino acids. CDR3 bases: TGTGCCAGCAGCCGGGGAGGGGAGCTGTTTTTT. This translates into CASSRGGELFF.

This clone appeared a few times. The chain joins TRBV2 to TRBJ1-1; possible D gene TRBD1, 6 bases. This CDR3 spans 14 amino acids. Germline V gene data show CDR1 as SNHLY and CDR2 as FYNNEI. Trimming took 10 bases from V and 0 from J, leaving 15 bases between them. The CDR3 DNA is TGTGCCATAACACAGGGACGTATGAACACTGAAGCTTTCTTT. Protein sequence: CAITQGRMNTEAFF.

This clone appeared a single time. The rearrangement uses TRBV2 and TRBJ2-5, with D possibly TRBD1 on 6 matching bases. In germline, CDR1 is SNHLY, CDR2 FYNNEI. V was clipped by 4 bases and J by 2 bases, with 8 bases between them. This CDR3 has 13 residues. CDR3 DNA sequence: TGTGCCAGCAGTGCCGGGACACAAGAGACCCAGTACTTC. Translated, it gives CASSAGTQETQYF.

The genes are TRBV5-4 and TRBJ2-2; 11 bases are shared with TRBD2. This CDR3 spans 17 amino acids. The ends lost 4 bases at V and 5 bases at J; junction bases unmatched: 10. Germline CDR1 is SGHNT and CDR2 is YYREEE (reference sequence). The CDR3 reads CASSSKTSGSQTGELFF. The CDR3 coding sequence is TGTGCCAGCAGCAGTAAAACTAGCGGGAGTCAAACCGGGGAGCTGTTTTTT.

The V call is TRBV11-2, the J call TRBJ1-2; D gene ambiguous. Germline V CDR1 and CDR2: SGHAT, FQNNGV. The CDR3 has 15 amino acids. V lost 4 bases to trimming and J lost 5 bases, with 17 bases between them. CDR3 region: CASSSYYAASYGYTF. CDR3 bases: TGTGCCAGCAGCTCTTACTACGCGGCATCTTATGGCTACACCTTC.

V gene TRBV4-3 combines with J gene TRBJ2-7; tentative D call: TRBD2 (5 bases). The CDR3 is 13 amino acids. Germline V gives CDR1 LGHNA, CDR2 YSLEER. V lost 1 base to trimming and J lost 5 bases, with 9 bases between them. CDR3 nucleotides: TGCGCCAGCAGCCAAGTTTCGGGGAACGAGCAGTACTTC. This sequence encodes CASSQVSGNEQYF.

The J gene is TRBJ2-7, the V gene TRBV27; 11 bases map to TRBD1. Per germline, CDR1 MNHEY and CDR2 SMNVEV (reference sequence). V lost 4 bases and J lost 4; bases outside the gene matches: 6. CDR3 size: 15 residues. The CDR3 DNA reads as TGTGCCAGCAGTTCGATCGGACAGGGGGCTTACGAGCAGTACTTC. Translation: CASSSIGQGAYEQYF.

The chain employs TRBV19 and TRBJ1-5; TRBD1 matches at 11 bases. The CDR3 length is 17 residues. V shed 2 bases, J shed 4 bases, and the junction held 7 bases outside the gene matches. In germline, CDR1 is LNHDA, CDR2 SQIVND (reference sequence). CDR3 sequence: CASSIKDRGRWNQPQHF. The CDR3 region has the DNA TGTGCCAGTAGTATAAAGGACAGGGGGCGATGGAATCAGCCCCAGCATTTT.

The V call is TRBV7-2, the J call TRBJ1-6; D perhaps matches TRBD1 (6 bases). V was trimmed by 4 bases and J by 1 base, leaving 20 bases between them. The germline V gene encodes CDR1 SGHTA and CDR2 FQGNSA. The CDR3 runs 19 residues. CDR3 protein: CASSYHTGGGPSYNSPLHF. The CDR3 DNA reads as TGTGCCAGCAGCTACCACACTGGGGGGGGGCCATCCTATAATTCACCCCTCCACTTT.

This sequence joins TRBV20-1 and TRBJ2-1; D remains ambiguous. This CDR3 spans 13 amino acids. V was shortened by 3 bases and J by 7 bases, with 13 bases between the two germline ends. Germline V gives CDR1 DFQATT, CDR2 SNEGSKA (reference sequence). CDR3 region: CSASQYGGNEQFF. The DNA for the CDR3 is TGCAGTGCTAGTCAGTACGGCGGTAATGAGCAGTTCTTC.

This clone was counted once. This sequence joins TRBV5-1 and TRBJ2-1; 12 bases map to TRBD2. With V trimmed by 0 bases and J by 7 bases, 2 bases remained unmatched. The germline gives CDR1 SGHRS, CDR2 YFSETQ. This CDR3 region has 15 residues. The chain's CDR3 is CASSLETSGRNEQFF. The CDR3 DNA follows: TGCGCCAGCAGCTTGGAGACTAGCGGGAGAAATGAGCAGTTCTTC.

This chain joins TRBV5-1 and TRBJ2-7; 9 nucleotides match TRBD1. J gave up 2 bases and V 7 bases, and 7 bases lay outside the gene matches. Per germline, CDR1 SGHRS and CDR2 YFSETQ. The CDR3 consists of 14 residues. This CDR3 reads CASFPGTGTYEQYF. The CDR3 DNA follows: TGCGCCAGCTTTCCCGGGACAGGGACCTACGAGCAGTACTTC.

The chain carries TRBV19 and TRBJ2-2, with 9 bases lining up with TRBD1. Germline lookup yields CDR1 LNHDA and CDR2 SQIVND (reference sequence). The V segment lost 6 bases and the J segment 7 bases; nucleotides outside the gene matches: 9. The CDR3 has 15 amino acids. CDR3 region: CASRPPHRGLGELFF. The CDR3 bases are TGTGCCAGTAGGCCGCCTCACAGGGGGCTCGGGGAGCTGTTTTTT.

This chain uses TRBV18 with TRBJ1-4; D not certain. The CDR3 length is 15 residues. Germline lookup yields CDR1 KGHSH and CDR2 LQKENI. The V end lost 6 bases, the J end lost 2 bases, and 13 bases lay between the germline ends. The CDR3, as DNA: TGTGCCAGCTCTCGGGTCGGCAGCACTAATGAAAAACTGTTTTTT. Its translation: CASSRVGSTNEKLFF.

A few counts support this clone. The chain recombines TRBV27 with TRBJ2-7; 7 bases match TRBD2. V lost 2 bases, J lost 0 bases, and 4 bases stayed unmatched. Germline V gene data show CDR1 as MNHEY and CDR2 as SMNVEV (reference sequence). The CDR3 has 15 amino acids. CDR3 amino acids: CASSLHGTNSYEQYF. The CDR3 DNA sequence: TGTGCCAGCAGTTTACATGGGACTAACTCCTACGAGCAGTACTTC.

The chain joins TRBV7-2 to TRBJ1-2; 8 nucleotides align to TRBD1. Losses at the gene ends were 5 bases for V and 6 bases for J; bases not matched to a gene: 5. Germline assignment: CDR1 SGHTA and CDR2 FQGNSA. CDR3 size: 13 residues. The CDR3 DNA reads TGTGCCAGCAGCCCCCCAGGGGGCCATGGCTACACCTTC. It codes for CASSPPGGHGYTF.

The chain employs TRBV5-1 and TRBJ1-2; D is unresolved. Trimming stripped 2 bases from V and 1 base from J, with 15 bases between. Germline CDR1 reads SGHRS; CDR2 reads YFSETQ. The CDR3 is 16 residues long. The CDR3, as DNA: TGCGCCAGCAGCTTTTTGTCTCGGGAAAGTAACTATGGCTACACCTTC. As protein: CASSFLSRESNYGYTF.

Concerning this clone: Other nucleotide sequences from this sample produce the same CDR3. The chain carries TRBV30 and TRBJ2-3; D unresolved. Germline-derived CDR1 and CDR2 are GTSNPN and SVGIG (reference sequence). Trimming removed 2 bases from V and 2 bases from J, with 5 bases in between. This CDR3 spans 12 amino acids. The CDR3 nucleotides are TGTGCCTGGAGTCCCCTCACAGATACGCAGTATTTT. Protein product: CAWSPLTDTQYF.

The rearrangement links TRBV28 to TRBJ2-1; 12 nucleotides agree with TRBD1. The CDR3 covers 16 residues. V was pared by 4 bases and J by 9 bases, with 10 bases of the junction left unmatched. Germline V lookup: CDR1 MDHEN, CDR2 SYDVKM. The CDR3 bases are TGTGCCAGCAGTTCCCTTCCGGGACAGGGGGCAGGTGAGCAGTTCTTC. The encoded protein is CASSSLPGQGAGEQFF.

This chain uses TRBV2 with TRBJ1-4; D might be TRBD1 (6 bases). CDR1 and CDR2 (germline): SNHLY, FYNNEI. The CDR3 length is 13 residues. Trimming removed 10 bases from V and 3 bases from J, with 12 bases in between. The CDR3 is CATHRVPNEKLFF. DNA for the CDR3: TGTGCCACCCACAGGGTTCCTAATGAAAAACTGTTTTTT.

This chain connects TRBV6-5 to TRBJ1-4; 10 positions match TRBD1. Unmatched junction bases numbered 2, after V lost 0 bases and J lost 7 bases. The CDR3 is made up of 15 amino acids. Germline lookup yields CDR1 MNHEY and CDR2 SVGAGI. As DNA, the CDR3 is TGTGCCAGCAGTTACTCGGGACAGGGGTCTGAAAAACTGTTTTTT. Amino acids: CASSYSGQGSEKLFF.

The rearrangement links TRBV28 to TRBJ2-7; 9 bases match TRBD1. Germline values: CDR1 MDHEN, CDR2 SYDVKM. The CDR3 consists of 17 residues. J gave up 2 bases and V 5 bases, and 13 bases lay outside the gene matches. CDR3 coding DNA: TGTGCCAGCAGTCCGTATTCACAGGGGGCAACCACCTACGAGCAGTACTTC. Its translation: CASSPYSQGATTYEQYF.

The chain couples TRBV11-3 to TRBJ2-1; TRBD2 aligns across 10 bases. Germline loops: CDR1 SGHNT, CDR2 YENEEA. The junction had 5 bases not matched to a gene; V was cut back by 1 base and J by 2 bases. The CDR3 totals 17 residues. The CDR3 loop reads CASSLGLTSGAYNEQFF. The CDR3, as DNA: TGTGCCAGCAGCTTAGGCCTAACTAGCGGGGCCTACAATGAGCAGTTCTTC.

In DNA, the CDR3 is TGCGCCAGCAGCCAAGTGCCTGAAACTAGCACAGATACGCAGTATTTT. Translating gives CASSQVPETSTDTQYF. The chain carries TRBV4-1 and TRBJ2-3; D gene uncertain. V lost 1 base to trimming and J lost 0 bases, with 11 bases between them. This CDR3 spans 16 amino acids. CDR1 and CDR2 from the germline V gene are MGHRA and YSYEKL.

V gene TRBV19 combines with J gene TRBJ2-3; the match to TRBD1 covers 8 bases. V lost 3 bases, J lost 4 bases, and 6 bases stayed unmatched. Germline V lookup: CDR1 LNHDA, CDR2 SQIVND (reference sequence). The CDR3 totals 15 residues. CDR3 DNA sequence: TGTGCCAGTAGTATTGGACAGGGTTCCTCAGATACGCAGTATTTT. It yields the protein CASSIGQGSSDTQYF.